The T cell receptor (beta chain) described here comes from a study of T cells in tuberculosis. Looking at the study overall: In South Africa, adults with active tuberculosis were compared with IGRA-negative and latently infected IGRA-positive adolescents. Samples predate treatment or fall within its first 7 days.

Overall study results and limits: Active tuberculosis alpha repertoires lay closer to GMM-specific TCRs than controls'. The TCR-beta difference was not significant; alpha differences partly reflected length.

CDR1 MNHEY and CDR2 SVGAGI come from the germline V gene. The J segment lost 4 bases and the V segment lost 0 bases, leaving 5 bases of the junction unmatched. This CDR3 spans 16 amino acids. The table came from immunoSEQ multiplex PCR; TCRdb's copy has only in-frame clones and leaves some out. The sample yields roughly 7,100 clones, about 95% seen once. To note about this clone: The antigen remains undetermined.

The chain employs TRBV6-5 and TRBJ1-2, with TRBD1 matching 10 bases. The sequence was collected from an adult with tuberculosis. Sample: PBMCs. The CDR3 is CASSYSRTGGGYGYTF. The CDR3 DNA is TGTGCCAGCAGTTACTCCCGGACAGGGGGAGGCTATGGCTACACCTTC.